These 10 T cell receptor beta chains were all obtained from the same sample, sequenced in a study of post-analysis software for immune sequencing data. Study-wide points: Patients carried a handful of TRBV segments more frequently than controls did, and TRBV5-6, TRBV5-1 and TRBV20-1 were among them.

Unique molecular identifiers featured in each of the TCR beta cDNA libraries. TCRdb analysed the PCR reads with MiXCR anew, one entry per CDR3 protein. The profile covers approximately 350,000 distinct CDR3 sequences, with roughly 35% appearing a single time and around an eighth taken by the ten largest. These receptors' antigens are unknown. Sequenced material: blood. These TCRs come from a girl aged 10 to 17 with multiple sclerosis.

The chain is built from TRBV7-2 and TRBJ2-5; 11 bases match TRBD2. Germline V gene lookup returns CDR1 SGHTA and CDR2 FQGNSA. The CDR3 is 14 residues long. The J segment lost 6 bases and the V segment lost 5 bases, leaving 5 bases of the junction unmatched. CDR3 nucleotides: TGTGCCAGCAGCGAAGGGACTAGCGGAAAGACCCAGTACTTC. This codes for CASSEGTSGKTQYF.

There are many counts of this clonotype. The CDR3 DNA follows: TGCGCCAGCAGCTTGCAGGGAGGGCCGTCTAGCACAGATACGCAGTATTTT. Amino acid sequence: CASSLQGGPSSTDTQYF. The chain employs TRBV5-1 and TRBJ2-3, with 7 positions matching TRBD2. The germline V gene encodes CDR1 SGHRS and CDR2 YFSETQ. This CDR3 is built from 17 residues. The junction had 8 bases not matched to a gene; V was cut back by 1 base and J by 0 bases.

The chain has TRBV7-2 and TRBJ2-5; D is possibly TRBD2 (6 bases). With 5 bases removed from V and 3 bases from J, the gap between germline ends came to 10 bases. CDR1 is SGHTA and CDR2 is FQGNSA in the germline V gene. The CDR3 is 13 amino acids. The CDR3 spells CASSNTGEETQYF. The CDR3 DNA sequence: TGTGCCAGCAGCAATACGGGGGAAGAGACCCAGTACTTC.

The rearrangement links TRBV6-5 to TRBJ2-7, with 11 bases identical to TRBD1. The J call is uncertain, as TRBJ2-1 better fits the DNA end. There are 16 residues in the CDR3. Looked up from germline, CDR1 is MNHEY and CDR2 is SVGAGI. The CDR3 region has the DNA TGTGCCAGCAGTTACTCATCTGGGACAGGGGGGTACGAGCAGTTCTTC. Its protein product is CASSYSSGTGGYEQFF.

J is TRBJ2-3 and V is TRBV15, with D unclear. This CDR3 has 13 amino acids. V gave up 0 bases and J gave up 8 bases, with 9 bases separating them. The germline CDR1 and CDR2 sequences are LNHNV and YYDKDF (reference sequence). CDR3 DNA: TGTGCCACCAGCAGAGATTTGGGCGGTACGCAGTATTTT. Translated, it gives CATSRDLGGTQYF.

Concerning this clonotype itself: A read error may account for a junction end that differs from germline. J is TRBJ2-5 and V is TRBV25-1; D perhaps matches TRBD1 (5 bases). CDR1 is MGHDK and CDR2 is SYGVNS in the germline V gene. The CDR3 covers 13 residues. The CDR3: CASSDDSQETQYF. The DNA for the CDR3 is TGTGCCAGCAGTGACGACAGCCAAGAAACCCAGTACTTC.

The CDR3 coding sequence is TGCGCCAGCAGCTTGGTCCCCGGGACAGGTGAAGGCTCCTACAATGAGCAGTTCTTC. Translating gives CASSLVPGTGEGSYNEQFF. The rearrangement joins TRBV5-1 to TRBJ2-1; TRBD1 matches 8 bases. Germline trimming cut 0 bases from V and 0 bases from J; bases unmatched to any gene: 11. CDR3 length equals 19 residues. Germline values: CDR1 SGHRS, CDR2 YFSETQ.

J is TRBJ2-7 and V is TRBV29-1, with TRBD1 matching 7 bases. The CDR3 consists of 15 residues. With 0 bases clipped from V and 3 bases from J, the junction kept 8 bases outside the gene matches. In germline, CDR1 is SQVTM, CDR2 ANQGSEA. This CDR3 reads CSVEDPETGRYEQYF. The CDR3 nucleotides are TGCAGCGTTGAAGATCCGGAGACAGGGCGCTACGAGCAGTACTTC.

This chain connects TRBV7-6 to TRBJ2-7; 8 bases match TRBD1. This CDR3 has 16 residues. Trimming cost V 8 bases and J 5 bases; bases outside gene matches: 17. Germline CDR1 and CDR2: SGHVS and FNYEAQ. The CDR3 sequence: CASQKPLVQGQDEQYF. CDR3 in DNA: TGTGCCAGCCAAAAACCTCTCGTGCAGGGACAGGACGAGCAGTACTTC.

A word on this clonotype: A junction end diverges from the germline sequence, so it may reflect a read error. V gene TRBV12-3 or TRBV12-4 combines with J gene TRBJ2-3; tentatively, D is TRBD1 (6 bases). The CDR3 length is 13 residues. CDR3 DNA: TGTGCCAGCAGTTTCAGGGGTGCAGATGCGCAGTATTTT. Protein product: CASSFRGADAQYF.